The 23 T cell receptor beta chains reported below all come from one sample, sequenced in a study of tumor and adjacent non-tumor tissue in lung cancer. No cell sorting was done before RNA was extracted from the tissue. TCRbeta libraries were built with three rounds of nested PCR, modified from ARM-PCR. TCRdb fed the multiplex PCR reads into MiXCR, producing one record per CDR3 protein. The table lists tens of thousands of distinct CDR3 sequences, under 80% of them singletons. The sample comprised lung tumor tissue. These receptors came from a woman aged 45-60 years with non-small cell lung cancer.

To note about this clonotype: A read error may account for a junction end that differs from germline. The chain uses TRBV12-5 and TRBJ2-1; 12 bases align to TRBD2. The CDR3 loop spans 15 amino acids. CDR1 and CDR2 (germline): LGHNT, FRNRAP. The CDR3 bases are TGTACTAGTGGTTTGACACTAGCGGGAGGTAATGAGCAGTTCTTC. Its protein is CTSGLTLAGGNEQFF.

Worth noting for this clonotype: Sequence at one end of the junction differs from germline and may be a read error. The chain links TRBV11-2 to TRBJ1-1; perhaps TRBD1 as D (6 bases). The CDR3 has 14 amino acids. The germline CDR1 and CDR2 sequences are SGHAT and FQNNGV. The CDR3 here is CGSSLGHMNTEAFF. CDR3 sequence (DNA): TGTGGCAGCAGTTTGGGACATATGAACACTGAAGCTTTCTTT.

This rearrangement joins TRBV20-1 to TRBJ2-2; the D gene is possibly TRBD2 (5 bases). This CDR3 has 13 amino acids. CDR1 and CDR2 from the germline V gene are DFQATT and SNEGSKA (reference sequence). The CDR3 nucleotides are TGCAGAGCCAGACGGGATAGCCCCGGGGAGCTGTTTTTT. This codes for CRARRDSPGELFF.

Concerning this clonotype itself: A much larger clone is a single base away; this may be a read error. The V and J genes are TRBV20-1 and TRBJ1-2; 9 bases are a match to TRBD1. The CDR3 consists of 13 residues. Germline V CDR1 and CDR2: DFQATT, SNEGSKA (reference sequence). CDR3 region: CSAETQGAGGYSF. The CDR3 DNA sequence: TGCAGTGCTGAAACACAGGGGGCAGGTGGCTACAGCTTC.

With respect to this clonotype: Because it lacks the conserved phenylalanine or tryptophan at the end, this CDR3 is likely a read error. The gene calls are TRBV29-1 and TRBJ2-1; a possible D gene is TRBD1 (6 bases). The V gene's germline CDR1 is SQVTM and CDR2 ANQGSEA. This CDR3 is 14 amino acids long. Trimming stripped 4 bases from V and 0 bases from J, with 10 bases between. The CDR3 reads CSVGGRGSYNEQFY. Here the CDR3 DNA reads TGCAGCGTTGGAGGCAGGGGCTCCTACAATGAGCAGTTCTAC.

The chain couples TRBV5-4 to TRBJ2-5; 8 bases map to TRBD1. With 8 bases clipped from V and 3 bases from J, the junction kept 6 bases outside the gene matches. The CDR3 extends over 13 amino acids. Germline V gene sequence: CDR1 SGHNT, CDR2 YYREEE (reference sequence). DNA of the CDR3: TGTGCCAGTAACTCACAGGGGGAAGAGACCCAGTACTTC. Protein sequence: CASNSQGEETQYF. The full variable domain, rest sourced from reference TRBV5-4 and TRBJ2-5, is ETGVTQSPTHLIKTRGQQVTLRCSSQSGHNTVSWYQQALGQGPQFIFQYYREEENGRGNFPPRFSGLQFPNYSSELNVNALELDDSALYLCASNSQGEETQYFGPGTRLLVL.

As regards this clonotype: An end of the junction differs from the germline gene, which may be a read error. V usage is TRBV7-6 and J usage is TRBJ2-5, with 9 bases lining up with TRBD2. Germline-derived CDR1 and CDR2 are SGHVS and FNYEAQ. The CDR3 runs 15 residues. The CDR3 DNA reads as TGTGCCAGCAGCTTAGTACTAGCGGGTGCGGAGACCCGGTACTTT. As protein: CASSLVLAGAETRYF.

Concerning this clonotype: At one end the junction does not follow the germline gene, possibly because of a read error. The chain joins TRBV14 to TRBJ1-2; no firm D call. The CDR3 consists of 16 residues. The germline V gene encodes CDR1 SGHDN and CDR2 FVKESK. CDR3 residues: CASSHYSKTSYYGYIF. The CDR3 nucleotides read TGTGCCAGCAGCCACTACTCAAAGACTTCTTACTATGGGTACATCTTC.

For this clonotype: A much larger clone sits a single nucleotide away, making a read error possible. The V call is TRBV6-6, the J call TRBJ1-2; D possibly corresponds to TRBD1 (6 bases). Germline V lookup: CDR1 MNHNY, CDR2 SVGAGI (reference sequence). This CDR3 spans 14 amino acids. CDR3 amino acids: CTSSISSDSYGYTF. For the CDR3, the DNA is TGTACCAGCAGTATATCCTCGGACAGTTATGGCTACACCTTC.

This chain links TRBV28 with TRBJ2-1; 9 bases line up with TRBD2. This CDR3 contains 17 residues. J lost 9 bases, V lost 5 bases, and 17 bases had no gene match. CDR1 is MDHEN, CDR2 SYDVKM, per germline. CDR3 sequence (DNA): TGTGCCAGCAGTCCCCTAGGGGCGGGAGGGCCCTTGGGTGAGCAGTTCTTC. It specifies CASSPLGAGGPLGEQFF.

A word on this clonotype: One junction end does not reproduce the germline sequence, and a read error may be involved. The rearrangement joins TRBV11-2 to TRBJ2-1; tentative D call: TRBD1 (5 bases). The CDR3 consists of 14 residues. Germline CDR1 SGHAT, CDR2 FQNNGV. The CDR3 loop is CASSFDSDDNDQFF. The CDR3 DNA follows: TGTGCCAGCAGCTTTGACAGTGACGACAATGATCAGTTCTTC. Full variable domain (remainder filled in from reference TRBV11-2 and TRBJ2-1): EAGVAQSPRYKIIEKRQSVAFWCNPISGHATLYWYQQILGQGPKLLIQFQNNGVVDDSQLPKDRFSAERLKGVDSTLKIQPAKLEDSAVYLCASSFDSDDNDQFFGPGTRLTVL.

This clonotype was seen more than once but under ten times. Without the conserved terminal phenylalanine or tryptophan, this CDR3 likely stems from a read error. CDR3 coding DNA: TGCGCCAGCAGTGCCACTAGCGGGAATGACGAGCAGTACTCC. As protein: CASSATSGNDEQYS. V gene TRBV10-1 combines with J gene TRBJ2-7, with 10 bases aligning to TRBD2. The CDR3 covers 14 residues. V was pared by 4 bases and J by 5 bases, with 5 bases of the junction left unmatched. Germline values: CDR1 WNHNN, CDR2 SYGVQD (reference sequence).

With regard to this clonotype: Germline and junction disagree at one end, which may indicate a read error. The chain has TRBV5-6 and TRBJ2-7, with D possibly TRBD1 on 5 matching bases. The germline V gene encodes CDR1 SGHDT and CDR2 YYEEEE. The CDR3 covers 14 residues. The DNA of the CDR3 is TGTGCCAGCAGCTTTGGGGCAGGAGTCTACGAGCATTACTTC. Its translation is CASSFGAGVYEHYF.

About this clonotype: The junction shows a germline mismatch at one end, possibly a read error. This chain connects TRBV6-4 to TRBJ2-6; weak D call: TRBD1 (5 bases). In germline, CDR1 is MRHNA, CDR2 SNTAGT. CDR3 length: 15 amino acids. The CDR3: CDSSGSIYGADVLTF. The CDR3 region has the DNA TGTGACAGCAGTGGCTCAATATATGGGGCCGACGTCCTGACTTTC.

The chain has TRBV4-2 and TRBJ2-2, with D possibly TRBD1 on 6 matching bases. V was trimmed by 7 bases and J by 6 bases, leaving 21 bases between them. CDR1 is LGHNA, CDR2 YNFKEQ, per germline. The length of the CDR3 is 16 residues. The CDR3 DNA reads TGTGCCAGCACCTGGGACACCACCGCCAACGCCGGGGAGCTGTTTTTT. Translating gives CASTWDTTANAGELFF.

In this sample, this clonotype turned up a few times. Compared with germline, one end of the junction differs, possibly owing to a read error. The chain links TRBV29-1 to TRBJ1-2; the D is unclear. Germline CDR1 is SQVTM and CDR2 is ANQGSEA. The CDR3 loop spans 9 amino acids. Here the CDR3 reads CIVEPGYTF. The DNA for the CDR3 is TGCATCGTTGAACCCGGCTACACCTTC.

As to this clonotype: One end of the junction varies from germline; a read error may be responsible. The CDR3 is CVISVPAANTGELFF. Written as DNA, the CDR3 is TGTGTCATCAGTGTACCAGCGGCGAACACCGGGGAGCTGTTTTTT. The gene calls are TRBV10-3 and TRBJ2-2; weak D call: TRBD2 (5 bases). This CDR3 spans 15 amino acids. Germline-derived CDR1 and CDR2 are ENHRY and SYGVKD.

This clonotype was detected once. The V and J genes are TRBV12-3 or TRBV12-4 and TRBJ2-6, with no clear D. V was pared by 11 bases and J by 6 bases, with 14 bases between. The CDR3 extends over 13 amino acids. CDR3 residues: CADRVPVANVLTF. DNA for the CDR3: TGTGCCGACCGCGTTCCCGTGGCCAACGTCCTGACTTTC.

As for this clonotype: Likely a read error: the CDR3 ends without its conserved phenylalanine or tryptophan. The chain couples TRBV11-2 to TRBJ1-4, with a tentative D call TRBD1 (6 bases). The CDR3 length is 17 residues. The germline gives CDR1 SGHAT, CDR2 FQNNGV. This chain's CDR3 is CASSFPEGHPSWEKLFL. CDR3 in DNA: TGCGCCAGCAGCTTCCCGGAGGGACATCCGTCTTGGGAAAAACTGTTTTTA.

This rearrangement joins TRBV7-9 to TRBJ2-1; D remains unclear. The CDR3 extends over 12 amino acids. With 6 bases removed from V and 7 bases from J, the gap between germline ends came to 10 bases. The germline V gene encodes CDR1 SEHNR and CDR2 FQNEAQ (reference sequence). In DNA, the CDR3 is TGTGCCAGCAGACATAGTGGGAATGAGCAGTTCTTC. Protein: CASRHSGNEQFF.

Note on this clonotype: This may stem from a read error, because a much larger clone lies one nucleotide away. The chain employs TRBV20-1 and TRBJ2-1; 7 bases are a match to TRBD2. The length of the CDR3 is 18 residues. Germline V gene lookup returns CDR1 DFQATT and CDR2 SNEGSKA (reference sequence). CDR3 sequence (DNA): TGCAGTACCCCGATCCCCCTAGCGGCTCTCTCCGCCTACAAAGAGCAGTTCTTC. Protein: CSTPIPLAALSAYKEQFF.

This clonotype appeared a single time. V usage is TRBV7-2 and J usage is TRBJ1-2, with D perhaps matching TRBD1 (5 bases). Germline CDR1 and CDR2: SGHTA and FQGNSA. The CDR3 is 16 amino acids. The V gene lost 5 bases and the J gene lost 6 bases, with 22 bases spanning the gap. CDR3 in DNA: TGTGCCAGCAGCCCCCAAACGCAGGGTGTCGACAATGGCTACACCTTC. This gives the protein CASSPQTQGVDNGYTF.

This clonotype appeared a single time. Mismatch with germline at one junction end may stem from a read error. The rearrangement links TRBV6-5 to TRBJ2-7; maybe TRBD1 (6 bases). The CDR3 sequence is 14 residues long. Looked up from germline, CDR1 is MNHEY and CDR2 is SVGAGI. The CDR3 spells CASCYGTGTGEQYF. The CDR3 coding sequence is TGTGCCAGCTGTTATGGAACAGGGACCGGGGAGCAGTACTTC.